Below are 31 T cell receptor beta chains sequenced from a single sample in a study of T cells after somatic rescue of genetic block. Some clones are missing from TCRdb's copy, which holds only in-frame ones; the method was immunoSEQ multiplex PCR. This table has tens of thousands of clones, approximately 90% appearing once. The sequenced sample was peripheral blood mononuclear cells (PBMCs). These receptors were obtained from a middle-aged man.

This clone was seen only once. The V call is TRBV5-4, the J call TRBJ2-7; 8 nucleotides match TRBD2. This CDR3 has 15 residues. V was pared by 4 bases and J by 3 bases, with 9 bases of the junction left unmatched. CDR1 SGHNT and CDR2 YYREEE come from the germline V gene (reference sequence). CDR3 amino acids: CASSISGVGDYEQYF. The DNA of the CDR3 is TGTGCCAGCAGCATTAGCGGGGTTGGGGACTACGAGCAGTACTTC.

The CDR3 region has the DNA TGTGCCAGCACCCTATTAGGGGACAGAAACACCGGGGAGCTGTTTTTT. It encodes CASTLLGDRNTGELFF. V is TRBV6-6 and J is TRBJ2-2, with 7 positions matching TRBD1. J gave up 2 bases and V 7 bases, and 10 bases lay outside the gene matches. The germline CDR1 and CDR2 sequences are MNHNY and SVGAGI (reference sequence). CDR3 length: 16 amino acids.

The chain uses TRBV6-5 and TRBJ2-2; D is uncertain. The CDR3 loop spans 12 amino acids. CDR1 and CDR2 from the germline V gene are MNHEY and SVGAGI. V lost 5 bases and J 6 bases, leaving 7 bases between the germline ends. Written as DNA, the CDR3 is TGTGCCAGCAGTACCGGCTCCGGGGAGCTGTTTTTT. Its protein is CASSTGSGELFF.

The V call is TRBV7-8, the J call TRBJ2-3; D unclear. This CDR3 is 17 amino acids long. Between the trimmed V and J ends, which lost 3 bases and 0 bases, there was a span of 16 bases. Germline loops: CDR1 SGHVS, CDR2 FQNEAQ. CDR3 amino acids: CASSFFLARGSTDTQYF. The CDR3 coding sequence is TGTGCCAGCAGCTTCTTCCTGGCGAGAGGAAGCACAGATACGCAGTATTTT.

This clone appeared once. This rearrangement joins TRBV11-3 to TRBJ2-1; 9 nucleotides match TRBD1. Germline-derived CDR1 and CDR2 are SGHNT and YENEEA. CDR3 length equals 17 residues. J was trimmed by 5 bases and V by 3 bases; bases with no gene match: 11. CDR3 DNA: TGTGCCAGCAGCTTGGGGGACAGGGCAATTGAGGACAATGAGCAGTTCTTC. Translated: CASSLGDRAIEDNEQFF. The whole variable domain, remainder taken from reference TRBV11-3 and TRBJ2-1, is EAGVVQSPRYKIIEKKQPVAFWCNPISGHNTLYWYLQNLGQGPELLIRYENEEAVDDSQLPKDRFSAERLKGVDSTLKIQPAELGDSAVYLCASSLGDRAIEDNEQFFGPGTRLTVL.

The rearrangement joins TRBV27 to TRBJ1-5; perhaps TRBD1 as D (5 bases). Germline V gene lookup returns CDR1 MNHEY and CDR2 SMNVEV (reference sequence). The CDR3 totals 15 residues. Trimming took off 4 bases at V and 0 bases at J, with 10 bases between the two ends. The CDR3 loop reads CASSSVGGSNQPQHF. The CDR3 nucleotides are TGTGCCAGCAGTTCTGTTGGGGGTAGCAATCAGCCCCAGCATTTT.

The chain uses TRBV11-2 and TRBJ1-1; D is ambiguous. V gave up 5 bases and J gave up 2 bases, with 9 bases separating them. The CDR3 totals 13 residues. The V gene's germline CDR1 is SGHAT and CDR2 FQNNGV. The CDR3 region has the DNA TGTGCCAGCAGCCGTACAGTAAACACTGAAGCTTTCTTT. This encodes CASSRTVNTEAFF.

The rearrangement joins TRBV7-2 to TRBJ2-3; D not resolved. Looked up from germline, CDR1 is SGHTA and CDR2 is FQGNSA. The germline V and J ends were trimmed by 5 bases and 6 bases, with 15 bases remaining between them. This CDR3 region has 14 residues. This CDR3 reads CASSPRTAVDTQYF. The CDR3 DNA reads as TGTGCCAGCAGCCCACGGACCGCGGTGGATACGCAGTATTTT.

CDR3 loop: CASSQLAGGQNTQYF. In DNA form, the CDR3 reads TGCGCCAGCAGCCAACTAGCGGGGGGACAAAATACGCAGTATTTT. The rearrangement uses TRBV10-1 and TRBJ2-3; 12 bases align to TRBD2. This CDR3 region has 15 residues. V was clipped by 6 bases and J by 7 bases; unmatched bases: 8. Per the germline V gene, CDR1 is WNHNN and CDR2 is SYGVQD (reference sequence).

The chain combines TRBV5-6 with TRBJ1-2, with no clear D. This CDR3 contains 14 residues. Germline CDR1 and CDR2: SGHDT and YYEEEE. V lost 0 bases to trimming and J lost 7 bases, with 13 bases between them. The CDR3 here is CASSLVSFSSGYTF. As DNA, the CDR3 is TGTGCCAGCAGCTTGGTCAGTTTCTCCTCTGGCTACACCTTC. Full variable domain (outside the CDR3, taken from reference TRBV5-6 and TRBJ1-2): DAGVTQSPTHLIKTRGQQVTLRCSPKSGHDTVSWYQQALGQGPQFIFQYYEEEERQRGNFPDRFSGHQFPNYSSELNVNALLLGDSALYLCASSLVSFSSGYTFGSGTRLTVV.

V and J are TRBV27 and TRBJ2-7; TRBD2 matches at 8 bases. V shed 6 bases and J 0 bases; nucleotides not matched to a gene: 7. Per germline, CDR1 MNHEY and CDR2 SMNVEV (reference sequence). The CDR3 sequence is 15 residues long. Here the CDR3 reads CASSISGGLSYEQYF. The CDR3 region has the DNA TGTGCCAGCAGCATCAGCGGGGGCCTCTCCTACGAGCAGTACTTC.

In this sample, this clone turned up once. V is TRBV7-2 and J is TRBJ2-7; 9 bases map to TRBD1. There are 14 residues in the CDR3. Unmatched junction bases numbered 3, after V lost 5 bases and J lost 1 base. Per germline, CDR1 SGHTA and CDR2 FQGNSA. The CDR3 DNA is TGTGCCAGCAGCAGGGACAGGGTTTCCTACGAGCAGTACTTC. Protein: CASSRDRVSYEQYF. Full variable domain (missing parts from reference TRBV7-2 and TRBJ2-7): GAGVSQSPSNKVTEKGKDVELRCDPISGHTALYWYRQSLGQGLEFLIYFQGNSAPDKSGLPSDRFSAERTGGSVSTLTIQRTQQEDSAVYLCASSRDRVSYEQYFGPGTRLTVT.

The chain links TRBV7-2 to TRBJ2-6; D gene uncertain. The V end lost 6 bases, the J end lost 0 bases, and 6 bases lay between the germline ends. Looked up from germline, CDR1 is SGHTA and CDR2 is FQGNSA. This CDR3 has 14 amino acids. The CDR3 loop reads CASRPVSGANVLTF. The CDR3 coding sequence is TGTGCCAGCAGACCAGTCTCTGGGGCCAACGTCCTGACTTTC.

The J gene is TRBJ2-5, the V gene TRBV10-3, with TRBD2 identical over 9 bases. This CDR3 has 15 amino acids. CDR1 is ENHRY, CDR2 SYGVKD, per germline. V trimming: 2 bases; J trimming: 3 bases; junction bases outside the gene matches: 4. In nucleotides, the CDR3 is TGTGCCATCAGTGAGCTAGCGGGGTTCGAAGAGACCCAGTACTTC. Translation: CAISELAGFEETQYF.

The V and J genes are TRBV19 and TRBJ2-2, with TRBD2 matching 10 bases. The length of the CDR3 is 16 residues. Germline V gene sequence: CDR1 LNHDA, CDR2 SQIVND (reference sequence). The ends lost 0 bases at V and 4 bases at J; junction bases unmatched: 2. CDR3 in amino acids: CASSIEGLARTGELFF. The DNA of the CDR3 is TGTGCCAGTAGTATAGAGGGACTAGCGCGCACCGGGGAGCTGTTTTTT.

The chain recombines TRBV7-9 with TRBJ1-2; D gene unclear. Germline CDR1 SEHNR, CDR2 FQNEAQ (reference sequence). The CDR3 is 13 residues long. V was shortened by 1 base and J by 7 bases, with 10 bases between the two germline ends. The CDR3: CASSLVSVPGYTF. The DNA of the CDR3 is TGTGCCAGCAGCTTAGTGTCGGTCCCTGGCTACACCTTC. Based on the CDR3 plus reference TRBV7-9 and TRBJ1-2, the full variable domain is DTGVSQNPRHKITKRGQNVTFRCDPISEHNRLYWYRQTLGQGPEFLTYFQNEAQLEKSRLLSDRFSAERPKGSFSTLEIQRTEQGDSAMYLCASSLVSVPGYTFGSGTRLTVV.

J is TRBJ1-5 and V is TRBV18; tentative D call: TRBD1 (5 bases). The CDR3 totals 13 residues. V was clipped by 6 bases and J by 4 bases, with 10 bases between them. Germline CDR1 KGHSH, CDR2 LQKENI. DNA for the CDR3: TGTGCCAGCTCCTTGGACAAAAATCAGCCCCAGCATTTT. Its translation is CASSLDKNQPQHF. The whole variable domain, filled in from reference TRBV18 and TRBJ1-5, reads NAGVMQNPRHLVRRRGQEARLRCSPMKGHSHVYWYRQLPEEGLKFMVYLQKENIIDESGMPKERFSAEFPKEGPSILRIQQVVRGDSAAYFCASSLDKNQPQHFGDGTRLSIL.

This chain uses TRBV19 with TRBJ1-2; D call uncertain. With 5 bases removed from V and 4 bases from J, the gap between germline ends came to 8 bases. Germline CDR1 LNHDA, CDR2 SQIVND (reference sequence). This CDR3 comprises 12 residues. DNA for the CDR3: TGTGCCAGTAGTGAGGCAGCCTATGGCTACACCTTC. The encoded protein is CASSEAAYGYTF.

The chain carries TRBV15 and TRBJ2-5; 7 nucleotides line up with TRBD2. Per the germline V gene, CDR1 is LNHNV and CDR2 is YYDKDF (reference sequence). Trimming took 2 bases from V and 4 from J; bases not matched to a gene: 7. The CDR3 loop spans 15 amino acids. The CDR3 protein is CATSRSREGGETQYF. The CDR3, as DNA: TGTGCCACCAGCAGATCCAGGGAGGGTGGAGAGACCCAGTACTTC.

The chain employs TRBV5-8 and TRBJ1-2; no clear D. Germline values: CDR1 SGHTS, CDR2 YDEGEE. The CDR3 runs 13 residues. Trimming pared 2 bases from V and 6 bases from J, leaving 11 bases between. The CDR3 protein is CASSFNGWNGYTF. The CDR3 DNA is TGTGCCAGCAGCTTTAATGGTTGGAATGGCTACACCTTC.

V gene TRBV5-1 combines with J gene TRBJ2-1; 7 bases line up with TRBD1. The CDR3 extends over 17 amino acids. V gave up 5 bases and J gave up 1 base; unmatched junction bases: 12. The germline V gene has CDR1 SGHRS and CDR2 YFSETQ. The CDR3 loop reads CASRYTTGVGSYNEQFF. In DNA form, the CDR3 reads TGCGCCAGCAGATACACAACAGGGGTGGGGTCCTACAATGAGCAGTTCTTC.

CDR3 nucleotide sequence: TGTGCCAGCTCACCAGGGGGGACCTACAATGAGCAGTTCTTC. Translated, it gives CASSPGGTYNEQFF. This chain connects TRBV18 to TRBJ2-1, with a tentative D call TRBD2 (6 bases). Germline V gene lookup returns CDR1 KGHSH and CDR2 LQKENI. The V gene lost 2 bases and the J gene lost 2 bases, with 7 bases spanning the gap. The CDR3 covers 14 residues.

The CDR3 sequence is CASSLARLGDRVNTGELFF. The CDR3 bases are TGTGCCAGCAGCTTAGCGCGATTAGGGGACAGGGTGAACACCGGGGAGCTGTTTTTT. This rearrangement joins TRBV7-9 to TRBJ2-2, with 9 bases aligning to TRBD1. Trimming took 0 bases from V and 1 from J; bases not matched to a gene: 9. CDR3 length: 19 amino acids. CDR1 is SEHNR and CDR2 is FQNEAQ in the germline V gene (reference sequence).

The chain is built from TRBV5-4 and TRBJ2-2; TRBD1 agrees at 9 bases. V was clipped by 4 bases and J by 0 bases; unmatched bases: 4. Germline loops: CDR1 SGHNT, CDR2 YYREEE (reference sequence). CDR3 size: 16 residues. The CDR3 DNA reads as TGTGCCAGCAGCCCACGGACAGGGGCGAACACCGGGGAGCTGTTTTTT. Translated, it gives CASSPRTGANTGELFF.

In DNA form, the CDR3 reads TGTGCCAGCAGCTTAGGGGTTGGACAGGCTTACGAGCAGTACTTC. Translation gives CASSLGVGQAYEQYF. This chain joins TRBV7-6 and TRBJ2-5, with 7 nucleotides matching TRBD1. The DNA end favors TRBJ2-7, so the J call may be wrong. Looked up from germline, CDR1 is SGHVS and CDR2 is FNYEAQ. This CDR3 contains 15 residues.

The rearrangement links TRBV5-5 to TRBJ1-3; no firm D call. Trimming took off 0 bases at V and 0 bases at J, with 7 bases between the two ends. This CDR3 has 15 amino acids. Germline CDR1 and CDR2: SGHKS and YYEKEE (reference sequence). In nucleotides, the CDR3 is TGTGCCAGCAGCTTGGTCGGCTACTCTGGAAACACCATATATTTT. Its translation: CASSLVGYSGNTIYF.

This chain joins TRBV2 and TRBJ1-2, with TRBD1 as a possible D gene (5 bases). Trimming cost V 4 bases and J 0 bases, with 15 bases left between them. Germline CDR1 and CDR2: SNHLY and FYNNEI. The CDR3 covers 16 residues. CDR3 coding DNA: TGTGCCAGCAGTGCAGGCAGGGTCGGAGCTAACTATGGCTACACCTTC. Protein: CASSAGRVGANYGYTF.

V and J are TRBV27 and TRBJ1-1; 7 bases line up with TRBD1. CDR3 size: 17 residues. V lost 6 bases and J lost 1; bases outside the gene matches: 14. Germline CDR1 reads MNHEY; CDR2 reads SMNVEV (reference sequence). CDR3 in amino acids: CASRPDRAKRSNTEAFF. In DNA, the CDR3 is TGTGCCAGCAGACCCGACAGGGCCAAAAGATCGAACACTGAAGCTTTCTTT.

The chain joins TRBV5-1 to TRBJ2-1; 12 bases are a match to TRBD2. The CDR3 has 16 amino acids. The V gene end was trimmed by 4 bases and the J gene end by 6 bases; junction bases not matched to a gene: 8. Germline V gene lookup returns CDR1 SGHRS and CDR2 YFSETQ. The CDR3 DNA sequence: TGCGCCAGCAGCCCCAGGACTAGCGGGGCGGGCAATGAGCAGTTCTTC. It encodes CASSPRTSGAGNEQFF.

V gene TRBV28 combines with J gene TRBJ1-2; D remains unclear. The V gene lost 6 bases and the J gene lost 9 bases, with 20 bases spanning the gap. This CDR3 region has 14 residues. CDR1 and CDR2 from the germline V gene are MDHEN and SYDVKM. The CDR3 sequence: CASSLALEDMRYTF. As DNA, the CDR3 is TGTGCCAGCAGCCTCGCCTTGGAGGATATGCGCTACACCTTC.

CDR3 DNA: TGCAGCGGGTCATTCGGACTAGTCTTGAATGAGCAGTTCTTC. Encoded protein: CSGSFGLVLNEQFF. V gene TRBV29-1 combines with J gene TRBJ2-1, with 7 bases lining up with TRBD2. The CDR3 loop spans 14 amino acids. After removal of 7 bases from V and 7 bases from J, the junction contained 13 bases not matched to a gene. CDR1 and CDR2 (germline): SQVTM, ANQGSEA.